The 24 T cell receptor beta chains below all came from one sample that was sequenced in a study of spatial heterogeneity in lung cancer. Study conclusions and caveats: Tumor mutation count correlated with how many alpha and beta TCRs expanded intratumorally.

Time point defined: sample taken at primary tumor resection. TCRdb independently ran MiXCR on the 5' RACE reads; one entry per CDR3 protein. The sample has roughly 6,000 distinct CDR3 sequences, over 4% seen once. No antigen has been assigned to these receptors. Sample: lung tumor tissue, taken at surgery. The receptors originated from a male donor with early-stage non-small cell lung cancer.

The chain couples TRBV20-1 to TRBJ2-5, with a possible D match to TRBD1 (5 bases). Germline CDR1 is DFQATT and CDR2 is SNEGSKA (reference sequence). The V and J ends lost 5 bases and 4 bases respectively, with 8 bases between them. The CDR3 is made up of 11 amino acids. DNA of the CDR3: TGCAGTGCTCTAACAGGAGAGACCCAGTACTTC. It specifies CSALTGETQYF.

This clonotype was seen at least ten times. The chain combines TRBV18 with TRBJ2-5, with D unresolved. Trimming took off 4 bases at V and 6 bases at J, with 6 bases between the two ends. Germline CDR1 is KGHSH and CDR2 is LQKENI. There are 11 residues in the CDR3. Here the CDR3 reads CASSRTQTQYF. As DNA, the CDR3 is TGTGCCAGCTCACGTACGCAGACCCAGTACTTC. Using reference TRBV18 and TRBJ2-5 for the parts outside the CDR3, the full variable domain is NAGVMQNPRHLVRRRGQEARLRCSPMKGHSHVYWYRQLPEEGLKFMVYLQKENIIDESGMPKERFSAEFPKEGPSILRIQQVVRGDSAAYFCASSRTQTQYFGPGTRLLVL.

This clonotype showed up many times. This chain joins TRBV7-2 and TRBJ1-5; 7 bases are shared with TRBD1. V dropped 4 bases and J dropped 4; count of bases not matched to a gene: 4. This CDR3 contains 14 residues. The germline V gene has CDR1 SGHTA and CDR2 FQGNSA. The CDR3 loop reads CASSSKTGNQPQHF. CDR3 in DNA: TGTGCCAGCAGCTCAAAGACAGGGAATCAGCCCCAGCATTTT.

The chain recombines TRBV10-2 with TRBJ1-6; the match to TRBD1 covers 8 bases. The length of the CDR3 is 12 residues. CDR1 WSHSY and CDR2 SAAADI come from the germline V gene. J gave up 10 bases and V 7 bases, and 3 bases lay outside the gene matches. The CDR3 here is CASTGGESPLHF. CDR3 DNA: TGCGCCAGCACAGGGGGCGAGTCACCCCTCCACTTT.

In this sample, this clonotype turned up many times. The chain has TRBV28 and TRBJ1-2; D remains ambiguous. Trimming stripped 5 bases from V and 0 bases from J, with 10 bases between. This CDR3 has 14 amino acids. The V gene's germline CDR1 is MDHEN and CDR2 SYDVKM. The CDR3 DNA reads as TGTGCCAGCAGTACGGTGTCCACTAACTATGGCTACACCTTC. Its protein product is CASSTVSTNYGYTF.

By share, this clonotype ranks as medium-sized. V gene TRBV4-1 combines with J gene TRBJ1-5; a weak D match, TRBD1 (5 bases). V was shortened by 0 bases and J by 7 bases, with 7 bases between the two germline ends. CDR1 is MGHRA, CDR2 YSYEKL, per germline. CDR3 size: 13 residues. CDR3 protein: CASSQDREQPQHF. The CDR3 nucleotides are TGCGCCAGCAGCCAAGACAGGGAACAGCCCCAGCATTTT.

Many counts were recorded for this clonotype. The V gene is TRBV7-9, the J gene TRBJ1-2, with 7 bases aligning to TRBD1. Trimming at V came to 5 bases and at J to 0 bases, leaving 6 bases not matched to a gene. The CDR3 runs to 15 residues. Germline V gene sequence: CDR1 SEHNR, CDR2 FQNEAQ (reference sequence). Here the CDR3 DNA reads TGTGCCAGCAGCCTCGCAGGGGGAACTAACTATGGCTACACCTTC. It codes for CASSLAGGTNYGYTF.

This clonotype was seen repeatedly, ten times or more. The V gene is TRBV6-2 or TRBV6-3, the J gene TRBJ1-2; 8 bases align to TRBD1. Looked up from germline, CDR1 is MNHEY and CDR2 is SVGEGT. After removal of 7 bases from V and 3 bases from J, the junction contained 4 bases not matched to a gene. The CDR3 has 13 amino acids. Written as DNA, the CDR3 is TGTGCCAGCAATCCGACAGGGGACTATGGCTACACCTTC. It translates to CASNPTGDYGYTF.

This clonotype has ten or more counts. The rearrangement links TRBV20-1 to TRBJ2-5; the match to TRBD1 covers 9 bases. The V gene's germline CDR1 is DFQATT and CDR2 SNEGSKA (reference sequence). J lost 6 bases, V lost 5 bases, and 10 bases had no gene match. This CDR3 region has 14 residues. CDR3 nucleotide sequence: TGCAGTGCTGTTCACAGGGGGCTCGGGAAGACCCAGTACTTC. Its protein is CSAVHRGLGKTQYF.

A few counts support this clonotype. The chain has TRBV7-3 and TRBJ1-4, with a possible D match to TRBD1 (5 bases). The CDR3 totals 15 residues. Between the trimmed V and J ends, which lost 0 bases and 8 bases, there was a span of 13 bases. Germline V gene lookup returns CDR1 SGHTA and CDR2 FQGTGA. In DNA, the CDR3 is TGTGCCAGCAGCTTAACGGCGGGGGTTGGAGAAAAACTGTTTTTT. As protein: CASSLTAGVGEKLFF.

This clonotype has a count of ten or more. This sequence joins TRBV18 and TRBJ2-7; D possibly matches TRBD1 or TRBD2 (5 bases each). Germline CDR1 reads KGHSH; CDR2 reads LQKENI. The CDR3 extends over 15 amino acids. V was cut by 3 bases and J by 7 bases, with 19 bases left in between. CDR3 in DNA: TGTGCCAGCTCACCTAGATCGAGGGAGACAGAAGAGCAGTACTTC. This codes for CASSPRSRETEEQYF.

This clonotype was counted ten times or more. The rearrangement uses TRBV12-3 or TRBV12-4 and TRBJ1-2; D is unclear. Trimming left V 1 base short and J 3 bases short, with 12 bases between. CDR3 length: 15 amino acids. CDR3 DNA: TGTGCCAGCAGTTTAGAGAGGGATTCTGACTATGGCTACACCTTC. This gives the protein CASSLERDSDYGYTF.

There are many counts of this clonotype. The chain is built from TRBV2 and TRBJ2-7, with TRBD2 as a possible D gene (5 bases). The germline V gene encodes CDR1 SNHLY and CDR2 FYNNEI. The V gene lost 4 bases and the J gene lost 7 bases, with 14 bases spanning the gap. The CDR3 sequence is 13 residues long. This chain's CDR3 is CASSVAFPGEQYF. In DNA form, the CDR3 reads TGTGCCAGCAGTGTCGCCTTTCCGGGGGAGCAGTACTTC.

This clonotype was counted at least ten times. The chain combines TRBV30 with TRBJ1-6, with 8 bases lining up with TRBD1. CDR3 length: 14 amino acids. CDR1 and CDR2 from the germline V gene are GTSNPN and SVGIG (reference sequence). J gave up 8 bases and V 0 bases, and 3 bases lay outside the gene matches. The CDR3 nucleotides are TGTGCCTGGAGTGTACTGGACAGGGATTCACCCCTCCACTTT. Translated, it gives CAWSVLDRDSPLHF.

This clonotype rates as medium-sized. The chain recombines TRBV3-1 with TRBJ1-5; 7 bases line up with TRBD1. Germline-derived CDR1 and CDR2 are LGHDT and YNNKEL (reference sequence). The length of the CDR3 is 14 residues. V gave up 2 bases and J gave up 5 bases; unmatched junction bases: 3. CDR3 sequence reads: CASSQRQGDQPQHF. The CDR3 DNA follows: TGTGCCAGCAGCCAAAGGCAGGGGGATCAGCCCCAGCATTTT.

This clonotype was observed many times. This CDR3 reads CASSQTSWAYEQYF. CDR3 nucleotide sequence: TGTGCCAGCAGCCAAACTAGTTGGGCCTACGAGCAGTACTTC. The rearrangement uses TRBV12-3 or TRBV12-4 and TRBJ2-7; possible D gene TRBD2, 5 bases. Trimming shortened V by 6 bases and J by 2 bases, and 14 bases separated the two germline ends. The CDR3 loop spans 14 amino acids.

This clonotype is categorized as medium-sized (0.01 to 0.1%). V usage is TRBV29-1 and J usage is TRBJ2-3; tentatively, D is TRBD1 or TRBD2 (6 bases each). V was cut by 2 bases and J by 1 base, with 10 bases left in between. The CDR3 has 14 amino acids. CDR1 is SQVTM, CDR2 ANQGSEA, per germline. The CDR3 nucleotides read TGCAGCGTTGAATCGGGGGCTCGCACAGATACGCAGTATTTT. The encoded protein is CSVESGARTDTQYF.

This clonotype showed up many times. The chain has TRBV4-1 and TRBJ1-2, with 9 bases identical to TRBD1. This CDR3 region has 16 residues. Germline values: CDR1 MGHRA, CDR2 YSYEKL. The V gene end was trimmed by 2 bases and the J gene end by 4 bases; junction bases not matched to a gene: 8. The CDR3 here is CASSQQPRTGVYGYTF. CDR3 in DNA: TGCGCCAGCAGCCAACAACCAAGGACAGGGGTCTATGGCTACACCTTC.

This clonotype has at least ten counts. This chain uses TRBV4-1 with TRBJ1-2, with TRBD1 as a possible D gene (5 bases). Between the trimmed V and J ends, which lost 4 bases and 7 bases, there was a span of 13 bases. Germline loops: CDR1 MGHRA, CDR2 YSYEKL. The CDR3 is 13 residues long. The CDR3 is CASSRPPGTGYTF. The DNA for the CDR3 is TGCGCCAGCAGCCGACCCCCAGGGACTGGCTACACCTTC.

The rearrangement uses TRBV29-1 and TRBJ2-3, with 7 bases that match TRBD2. The CDR3 is made up of 14 amino acids. Germline V lookup: CDR1 SQVTM, CDR2 ANQGSEA. After removal of 3 bases from V and 4 bases from J, the junction contained 7 bases not matched to a gene. The CDR3 loop is CSVEGGTRSDTQYF. The CDR3 nucleotides are TGCAGCGTTGAGGGGGGGACGAGGTCAGATACGCAGTATTTT.

There are many counts of this clonotype. This chain uses TRBV4-2 with TRBJ2-7; no definite D call. The CDR3 totals 14 residues. Trimming shortened V by 2 bases and J by 2 bases, and 10 bases separated the two germline ends. Germline CDR1 LGHNA, CDR2 YNFKEQ. The CDR3 DNA is TGTGCCAGCAGCCAACCGTCAGGAGCCTACGAGCAGTACTTC. Protein product: CASSQPSGAYEQYF.

In this sample, this clonotype turned up many times. V gene TRBV7-2 combines with J gene TRBJ1-6, with D unresolved. This CDR3 is built from 15 residues. The germline gives CDR1 SGHTA, CDR2 FQGNSA. Between the trimmed V and J ends, which lost 5 bases and 6 bases, there was a span of 14 bases. The CDR3, as DNA: TGTGCCAGCAGCATCTACAGTTTGGGTAATTCACCCCTCCACTTT. This codes for CASSIYSLGNSPLHF.

This clonotype was detected many times. The V and J genes are TRBV27 and TRBJ2-7; D is possibly TRBD1 or TRBD2 (5 bases each). The V gene lost 3 bases and the J gene lost 6 bases, with 15 bases spanning the gap. CDR3 size: 14 residues. Germline values: CDR1 MNHEY, CDR2 SMNVEV (reference sequence). CDR3 residues: CASSFQGPRGEQYF. The CDR3 nucleotides are TGTGCCAGCAGTTTCCAGGGCCCGAGGGGCGAGCAGTACTTC.

This clonotype was recorded many times. The chain couples TRBV2 to TRBJ2-1; D perhaps matches TRBD1 (6 bases). The CDR3 length is 12 residues. The V end lost 3 bases, the J end lost 10 bases, and 10 bases lay between the germline ends. Per the germline V gene, CDR1 is SNHLY and CDR2 is FYNNEI. The CDR3 DNA reads as TGTGCCAGCAGTGAGTACGGGACAGAGCAGTTCTTC. Encoded protein: CASSEYGTEQFF.